Each of the 26 T cell receptor beta chains below was sequenced from the same sample in a study of regulatory T cells in long-lasting Graves disease. Specified time point: newly diagnosed GD, antithyroid drugs for less than 3 months. After RNA was extracted from PBMCs, the TCR library was made from it. According to the study, TCR beta libraries were built with iRepertoire HTBI primers and CDR3-region Arm-PCR. MiXCR, applied by TCRdb to the multiplex PCR reads, yields one record per CDR3 protein. The sample shows roughly 500,000 distinct CDR3 sequences, roughly 13% of them seen only once. Another study also made use of these data, one on T cells in Graves' hyperthyroidism and ophthalmopathy.

The source material was peripheral blood mononuclear cells (PBMCs), sampled at new diagnosis, from a patient treated with antithyroid drugs. These TCRs come from a young man with Graves disease.

This clonotype was counted many times. CDR3 sequence reads: CASSAFLADPPYEQYF. The CDR3 coding sequence is TGTGCCAGTAGTGCCTTTCTAGCGGACCCCCCCTACGAGCAGTACTTC. The gene calls are TRBV19 and TRBJ2-7, with 7 bases that match TRBD2. The CDR3 is made up of 16 amino acids. CDR1 is LNHDA, CDR2 SQIVND, per germline (reference sequence). The V gene end was trimmed by 5 bases and the J gene end by 2 bases; junction bases not matched to a gene: 12. Filled out from reference TRBV19 and TRBJ2-7, the complete variable domain reads DGGITQSPKYLFRKEGQNVTLSCEQNLNHDAMYWYRQDPGQGLRLIYYSQIVNDFQKGDIAEGYSVSREKKESFPLTVTSAQKNPTAFYLCASSAFLADPPYEQYFGPGTRLTVT.

This chain links TRBV3-1 with TRBJ2-1; either TRBD1 or TRBD2 may fit D (6 bases each). CDR3 size: 16 residues. The germline CDR1 and CDR2 sequences are LGHDT and YNNKEL (reference sequence). The V and J ends lost 4 bases and 5 bases respectively, with 18 bases between them. The CDR3 DNA sequence: TGTGCCAGCAGCCGCACGGGGGCGGGAAGGAACAATGAGCAGTTCTTC. Its translation is CASSRTGAGRNNEQFF.

This clonotype has a count of ten or more. The chain carries TRBV20-1 and TRBJ2-7; no clear D gene. Trimming removed 6 bases from V and 5 bases from J, with 11 bases in between. The CDR3 contains 11 residues. The germline gives CDR1 DFQATT, CDR2 SNEGSKA (reference sequence). The CDR3 spells CSADKGNEQYF. CDR3 coding DNA: TGCAGTGCAGACAAAGGGAACGAGCAGTACTTC.

Many counts were recorded for this clonotype. The J gene is TRBJ2-3, the V gene TRBV12-3 or TRBV12-4, with D hard to call. The CDR3 extends over 11 amino acids. With 5 bases removed from V and 5 bases from J, the gap between germline ends came to 5 bases. CDR3 bases: TGTGCCAGCAGTCCCCTAGATACGCAGTATTTT. Protein product: CASSPLDTQYF.

There are a few counts of this clonotype. The chain links TRBV12-3 or TRBV12-4 to TRBJ2-7; weak D call: TRBD1 (5 bases). The CDR3 has 13 amino acids. The ends were cut back, 5 bases at V and 6 bases at J, with 14 bases in the middle. Written as DNA, the CDR3 is TGTGCCAGCAGTCCCAGGGTCCGGCTCGAGCAGTACTTC. This translates into CASSPRVRLEQYF.

This clonotype has ten or more counts. V and J are TRBV5-1 and TRBJ2-3; 9 bases line up with TRBD1. Germline loops: CDR1 SGHRS, CDR2 YFSETQ. J was trimmed by 4 bases and V by 0 bases; bases with no gene match: 6. This CDR3 is 16 amino acids long. This chain's CDR3 is CASSLGSGQGADTQYF. CDR3 DNA: TGCGCCAGCAGCTTGGGGTCGGGACAGGGAGCAGATACGCAGTATTTT.

V gene TRBV24-1 combines with J gene TRBJ2-3; D tentatively reads TRBD1 or TRBD2 (6 bases each). Per the germline V gene, CDR1 is KGHDR and CDR2 is SFDVKD. V lost 7 bases and J lost 1, with 17 bases in between. The CDR3 is made up of 16 amino acids. CDR3 nucleotides: TGTGCCACCAGCCTGATGGGGGGCGCCGGCACAGATACGCAGTATTTT. Its translation: CATSLMGGAGTDTQYF.

About this clonotype: Relative to the germline gene, one junction end is altered; a read error may explain this. The chain joins TRBV7-9 to TRBJ2-1; D unclear. The CDR3 runs 17 residues. The germline V gene encodes CDR1 SEHNR and CDR2 FQNEAQ (reference sequence). CDR3 protein: CASSLAPIRKLHNEQLF. CDR3 DNA: TGTGCCAGCAGCTTAGCGCCGATTCGAAAACTCCACAATGAGCAGCTCTTC.

This clonotype showed up just a few times. The rearrangement uses TRBV5-4 and TRBJ1-1; D is perhaps TRBD1 (5 bases). Germline V gene sequence: CDR1 SGHNT, CDR2 YYREEE (reference sequence). Trimming left V 6 bases short and J 6 bases short, with 15 bases between. This CDR3 is built from 13 residues. CDR3 in DNA: TGTGCCAGCAAATTCCGCGGGGGTGCTGAAGCTTTCTTT. Translated, it gives CASKFRGGAEAFF.

This chain joins TRBV25-1 and TRBJ1-5, with TRBD1 as a possible D gene (5 bases). V was pared by 6 bases and J by 5 bases, with 14 bases between. The CDR3 consists of 14 residues. CDR1 is MGHDK and CDR2 is SYGVNS in the germline V gene. The CDR3 DNA reads TGTGCCAGCAGGGGGGAACTGGGGGATCAGCCCCAGCATTTT. Its protein is CASRGELGDQPQHF. The variable domain in full, with the rest retrieved from reference TRBV25-1 and TRBJ1-5, is EADIYQTPRYLVIGTGKKITLECSQTMGHDKMYWYQQDPGMELHLIHYSYGVNSTEKGDLSSESTVSRIRTEHFPLTLESARPSHTSQYLCASRGELGDQPQHFGDGTRLSIL.

This clonotype showed up just a few times. The genes are TRBV18 and TRBJ1-1; maybe TRBD1 (5 bases). The CDR3 covers 14 residues. Trimming shortened V by 3 bases and J by 6 bases, and 14 bases separated the two germline ends. CDR1 is KGHSH, CDR2 LQKENI, per germline. CDR3 amino acids: CASSPTQGLSEAFF. CDR3 DNA sequence: TGTGCCAGCTCACCTACCCAGGGTCTCTCTGAAGCTTTCTTT.

This clonotype occurred many times. This chain uses TRBV6-2 or TRBV6-3 with TRBJ2-1; 8 positions match TRBD2. The CDR3 consists of 14 residues. With V trimmed by 6 bases and J by 8 bases, 9 bases remained unmatched. The germline gives CDR1 MNHEY, CDR2 SVGEGT. DNA for the CDR3: TGTGCCAGCAGGGGTAGCGGGATGGGGGATGAGCAGTTCTTC. This translates into CASRGSGMGDEQFF.

This clonotype was observed many times. The rearrangement joins TRBV2 to TRBJ2-7, with unresolved D. Per the germline V gene, CDR1 is SNHLY and CDR2 is FYNNEI. The CDR3 runs 12 residues. The germline V and J ends were trimmed by 4 bases and 6 bases, with 10 bases remaining between them. CDR3 bases: TGTGCCAGCAGTGGAGCGCGCGTCGAGCAGTACTTC. Residues: CASSGARVEQYF.

This clonotype has ten or more counts. The V call is TRBV15, the J call TRBJ2-7; tentatively, D is TRBD1 or TRBD2 (5 bases each). From germline, CDR1 is LNHNV and CDR2 YYDKDF (reference sequence). The CDR3 consists of 13 residues. V was shortened by 3 bases and J by 5 bases, with 11 bases between the two germline ends. This CDR3 reads CATSSSRDHEQYF. CDR3 nucleotide sequence: TGTGCCACCAGCAGTTCCAGGGACCACGAGCAGTACTTC.

CDR3 DNA: TGCAGCGCCCTATTGATTACTTTAGCCAAAAACATTCAGTACTTC. Amino acids: CSALLITLAKNIQYF. V is TRBV29-1 and J is TRBJ2-4; D gene unclear. CDR1 is SQVTM, CDR2 ANQGSEA, per germline. The CDR3 is made up of 15 amino acids. V was cut by 7 bases and J by 0 bases, with 16 bases left in between.

The chain employs TRBV27 and TRBJ2-3, with 11 nucleotides matching TRBD2. There are 14 residues in the CDR3. Trimming at V came to 6 bases and at J to 8 bases, leaving 7 bases not matched to a gene. Germline CDR1 is MNHEY and CDR2 is SMNVEV (reference sequence). CDR3 nucleotide sequence: TGTGCCAGCAGGAAGACTAGCGGGGCCTGTACGCAGTATTTT. It is translated as CASRKTSGACTQYF.

This clonotype came up a few times. The V gene is TRBV29-1, the J gene TRBJ2-5, with D perhaps TRBD1 (5 bases). This CDR3 region has 12 residues. Trimming left V 8 bases short and J 2 bases short, with 12 bases between. Germline CDR1 is SQVTM and CDR2 is ANQGSEA. This chain's CDR3 is CSIQGLQETQYF. The CDR3 bases are TGCAGCATTCAGGGTTTACAAGAGACCCAGTACTTC.

This clonotype was observed a handful of times. V is TRBV7-3 and J is TRBJ1-1; perhaps TRBD1 as D (5 bases). The germline V gene encodes CDR1 SGHTA and CDR2 FQGTGA. The CDR3 has 15 residues. V was pared by 5 bases and J by 0 bases, with 13 bases between. CDR3 nucleotides: TGTGCCAGCAGCCGCCTGGGGGGGGTGAACACTGAAGCTTTCTTT. Its translation is CASSRLGGVNTEAFF.

This clonotype has at least ten counts. V gene TRBV11-2 combines with J gene TRBJ2-7, with a tentative D call TRBD2 (5 bases). The germline gives CDR1 SGHAT, CDR2 FQNNGV. Between the trimmed V and J ends, which lost 6 bases and 7 bases, there was a span of 13 bases. This CDR3 spans 12 amino acids. The chain's CDR3 is CASSLGTGEQYF. Here the CDR3 DNA reads TGTGCCAGCAGTCTGGGAACGGGAGAGCAGTACTTC.

This clonotype was seen repeatedly, ten times or more. The chain couples TRBV5-5 to TRBJ2-5, with 8 bases that match TRBD1. Germline lookup yields CDR1 SGHKS and CDR2 YYEKEE (reference sequence). The trim removed 3 bases at V and 5 bases at J, leaving 6 bases unmatched. The CDR3 length is 14 residues. CDR3 sequence reads: CASSSGTGVETQYF. The CDR3 region has the DNA TGTGCCAGCAGCTCCGGGACAGGTGTGGAGACCCAGTACTTC.

This clonotype was detected ten times or more. This chain uses TRBV30 with TRBJ1-2; D remains ambiguous. Trimming removed 3 bases from V and 7 bases from J, with 6 bases in between. This CDR3 is built from 10 residues. Germline V lookup: CDR1 GTSNPN, CDR2 SVGIG (reference sequence). In nucleotides, the CDR3 is TGTGCCTGGAGAGGTGGTGGCTACACCTTC. It is translated as CAWRGGGYTF.

The sample holds a few counts of this clonotype. This chain connects TRBV27 to TRBJ1-4; a weak D match, TRBD1 (5 bases). Germline CDR1 reads MNHEY; CDR2 reads SMNVEV (reference sequence). This CDR3 comprises 14 residues. Deletions cut 6 bases from V and 8 bases from J, with 16 bases between. The CDR3 nucleotides read TGTGCCAGCAGCCTCATCAGTGGGGGGGAAAAACTGTTTTTT. Amino acid sequence: CASSLISGGEKLFF.

The chain combines TRBV12-3 or TRBV12-4 with TRBJ2-2; D unresolved. The ends were cut back, 2 bases at V and 0 bases at J, with 13 bases in the middle. CDR3 length: 17 amino acids. CDR3 sequence: CASSLTAPSANTGELFF. In nucleotides, the CDR3 is TGTGCCAGCAGTTTAACAGCGCCCTCCGCGAACACCGGGGAGCTGTTTTTT.

V gene TRBV27 combines with J gene TRBJ1-2; 7 positions match TRBD1. This CDR3 has 16 residues. V dropped 5 bases and J dropped 3; count of bases not matched to a gene: 12. Germline V CDR1 and CDR2: MNHEY, SMNVEV (reference sequence). CDR3 amino acids: CASSPPGQLAYYGYTF. The CDR3 DNA reads as TGTGCCAGCAGTCCACCGGGACAGCTTGCTTACTATGGCTACACCTTC.

This clonotype was recorded many times. The rearrangement uses TRBV20-1 and TRBJ1-1; tentative D call: TRBD1 (6 bases). This CDR3 has 13 amino acids. From germline, CDR1 is DFQATT and CDR2 SNEGSKA (reference sequence). The V end was cut by 4 bases, the J end by 7 bases, with 16 bases between. CDR3 nucleotides: TGCAGTGCTACCCCTCGGGGGCGAATTGAAGCTTTCTTT. Residues: CSATPRGRIEAFF.

In regard to this clonotype: A read error may produce the germline difference seen at one junction end. The chain employs TRBV20-1 and TRBJ2-7; maybe TRBD1 (5 bases). Looked up from germline, CDR1 is DFQATT and CDR2 is SNEGSKA (reference sequence). This CDR3 comprises 11 residues. CDR3 bases: TGCAGTGCAACCTGGGGCTACGAACAGTACTTC. It translates to CSATWGYEQYF.